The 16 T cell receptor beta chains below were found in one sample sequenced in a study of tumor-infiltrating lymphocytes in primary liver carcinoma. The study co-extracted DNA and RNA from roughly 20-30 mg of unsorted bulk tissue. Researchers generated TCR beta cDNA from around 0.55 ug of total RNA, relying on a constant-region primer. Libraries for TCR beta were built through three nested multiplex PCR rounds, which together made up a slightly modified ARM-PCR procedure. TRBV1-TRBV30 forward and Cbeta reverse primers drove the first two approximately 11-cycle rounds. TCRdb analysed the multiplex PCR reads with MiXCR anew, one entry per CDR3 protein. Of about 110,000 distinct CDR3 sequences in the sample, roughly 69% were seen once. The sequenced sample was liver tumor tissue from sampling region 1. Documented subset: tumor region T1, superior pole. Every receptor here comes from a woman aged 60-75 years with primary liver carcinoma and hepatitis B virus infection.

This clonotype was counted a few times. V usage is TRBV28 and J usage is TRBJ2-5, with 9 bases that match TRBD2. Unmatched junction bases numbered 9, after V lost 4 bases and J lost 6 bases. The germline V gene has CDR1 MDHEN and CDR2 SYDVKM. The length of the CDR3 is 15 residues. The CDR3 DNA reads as TGTGCCAGCAGTTCTACAAGGCGGGAGGGTAAGACCCAGTACTTC. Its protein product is CASSSTRREGKTQYF.

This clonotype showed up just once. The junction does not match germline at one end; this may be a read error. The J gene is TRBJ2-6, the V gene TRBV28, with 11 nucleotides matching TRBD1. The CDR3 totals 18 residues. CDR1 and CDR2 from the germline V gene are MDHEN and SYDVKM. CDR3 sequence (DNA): TGTGCCAGCACTTCACCCAGGACAGGGGGCGATGGAGCCAGCGTCCTGACTTTC. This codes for CASTSPRTGGDGASVLTF.

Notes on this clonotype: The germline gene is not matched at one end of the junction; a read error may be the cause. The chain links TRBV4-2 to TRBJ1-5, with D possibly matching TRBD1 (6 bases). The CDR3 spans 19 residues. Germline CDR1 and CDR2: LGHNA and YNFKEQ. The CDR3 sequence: CASSQTAGKQGSSNQPQHF. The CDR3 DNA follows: TGTGCCAGCAGCCAGACAGCTGGAAAACAGGGTTCTAGCAATCAGCCCCAGCACTTT.

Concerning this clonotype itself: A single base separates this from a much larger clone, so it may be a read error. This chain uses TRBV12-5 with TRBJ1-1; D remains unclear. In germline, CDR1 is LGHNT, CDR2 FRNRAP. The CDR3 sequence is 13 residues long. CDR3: CTSGSQMNTEAFF. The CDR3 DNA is TGTACTAGTGGTTCTCAGATGAACACTGAAGCTTTCTTT. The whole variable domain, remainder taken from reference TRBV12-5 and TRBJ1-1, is DARVTQTPRHKVTEMGQEVTMRCQPILGHNTVFWYRQTMMQGLELLAYFRNRAPLDDSGMPKDRFSAEMPDATLATLKIQPSEPRDSAVYFCTSGSQMNTEAFFGQGTRLTVV.

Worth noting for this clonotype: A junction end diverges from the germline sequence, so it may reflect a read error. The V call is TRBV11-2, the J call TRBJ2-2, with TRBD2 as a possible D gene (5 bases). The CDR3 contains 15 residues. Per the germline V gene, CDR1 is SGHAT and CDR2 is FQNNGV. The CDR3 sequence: CASSHPHGPTGKLFF. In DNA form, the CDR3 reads TGTGCCAGCAGCCATCCGCATGGACCGACCGGGAAGCTGTTTTTT.

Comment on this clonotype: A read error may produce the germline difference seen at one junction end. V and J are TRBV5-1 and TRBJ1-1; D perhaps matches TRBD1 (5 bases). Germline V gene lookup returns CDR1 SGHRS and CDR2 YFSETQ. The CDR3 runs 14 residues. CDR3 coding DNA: TGCGCCAGCAGCTGGGGCAGGGTAAACACTGAGGCTTCCTTC. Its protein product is CASSWGRVNTEASF. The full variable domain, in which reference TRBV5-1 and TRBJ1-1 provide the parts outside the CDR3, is KAGVTQTPRYLIKTRGQQVTLSCSPISGHRSVSWYQQTPGQGLQFLFEYFSETQRNKGNFPGRFSGRQFSNSRSEMNVSTLELGDSALYLCASSWGRVNTEASFGQGTRLTVV.

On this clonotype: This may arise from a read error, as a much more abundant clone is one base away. CDR3 DNA sequence: TGTGCCATCAGGCCTGGGGGGCAGGGATCAGATACGGAGTATTTT. Its translation: CAIRPGGQGSDTEYF. This rearrangement joins TRBV10-3 to TRBJ2-3; D possibly uses TRBD1 or TRBD2 (6 bases each). This CDR3 contains 15 residues. Germline CDR1 ENHRY, CDR2 SYGVKD.

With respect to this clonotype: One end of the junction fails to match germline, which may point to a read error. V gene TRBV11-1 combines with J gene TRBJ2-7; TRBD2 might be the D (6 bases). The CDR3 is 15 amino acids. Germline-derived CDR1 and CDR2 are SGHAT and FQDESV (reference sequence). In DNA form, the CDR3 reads TGTGCCAGCAGCCGGGGCGGGACGAGGACCTACCAGCAATACTTC. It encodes CASSRGGTRTYQQYF. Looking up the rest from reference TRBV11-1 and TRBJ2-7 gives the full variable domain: EAEVAQSPRYKITEKSQAVAFWCDPISGHATLYWYRQILGQGPELLVQFQDESVVDDSQLPKDRFSAERLKGVDSTLKIQPAELGDSAMYLCASSRGGTRTYQQYFGPGTRLTVT.

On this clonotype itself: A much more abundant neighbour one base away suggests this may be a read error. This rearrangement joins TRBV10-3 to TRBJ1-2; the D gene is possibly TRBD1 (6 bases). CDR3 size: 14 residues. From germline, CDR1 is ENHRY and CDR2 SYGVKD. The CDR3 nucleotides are TGTGTCATCAGTGAGAGGGGGACGCAGGATGGCTACACCTTC. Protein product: CVISERGTQDGYTF.

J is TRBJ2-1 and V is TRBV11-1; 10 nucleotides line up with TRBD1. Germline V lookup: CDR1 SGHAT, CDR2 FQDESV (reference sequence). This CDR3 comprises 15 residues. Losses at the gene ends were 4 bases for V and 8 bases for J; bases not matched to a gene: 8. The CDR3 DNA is TGTGCCAGCAGCTACCCCGGGACAGGGGCTTATGAGCAGTTCTTC. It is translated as CASSYPGTGAYEQFF.

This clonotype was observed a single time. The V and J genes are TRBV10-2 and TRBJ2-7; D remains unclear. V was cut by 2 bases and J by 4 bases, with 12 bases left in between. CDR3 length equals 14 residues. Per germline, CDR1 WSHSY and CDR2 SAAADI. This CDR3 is CASSELNYVYEQYF. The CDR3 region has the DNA TGCGCCAGCAGTGAGCTTAACTACGTATACGAGCAGTACTTC.

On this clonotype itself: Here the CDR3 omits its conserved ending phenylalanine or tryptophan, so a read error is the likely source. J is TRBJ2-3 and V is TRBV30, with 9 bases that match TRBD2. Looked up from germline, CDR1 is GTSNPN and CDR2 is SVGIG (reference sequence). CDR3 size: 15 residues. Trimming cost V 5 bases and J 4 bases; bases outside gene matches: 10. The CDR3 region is CAWQSGLARADTQYL. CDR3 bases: TGTGCCTGGCAATCGGGACTAGCACGCGCAGATACGCAGTATCTT.

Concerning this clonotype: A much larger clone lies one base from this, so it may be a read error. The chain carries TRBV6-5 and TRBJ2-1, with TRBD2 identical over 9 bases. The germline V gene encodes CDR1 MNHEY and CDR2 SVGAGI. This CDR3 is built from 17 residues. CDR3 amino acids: CASRKRIAGVGYNELFF. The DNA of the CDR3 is TGTGCCAGCAGGAAGCGAATAGCGGGAGTCGGCTACAATGAGCTGTTCTTC.

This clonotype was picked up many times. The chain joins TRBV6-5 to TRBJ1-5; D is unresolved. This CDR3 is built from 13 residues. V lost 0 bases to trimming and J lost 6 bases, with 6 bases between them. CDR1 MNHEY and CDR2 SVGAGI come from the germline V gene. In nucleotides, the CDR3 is TGTGCCAGCAGTTACTCGATTTCTCAGCCCCAGCATTTT. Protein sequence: CASSYSISQPQHF.

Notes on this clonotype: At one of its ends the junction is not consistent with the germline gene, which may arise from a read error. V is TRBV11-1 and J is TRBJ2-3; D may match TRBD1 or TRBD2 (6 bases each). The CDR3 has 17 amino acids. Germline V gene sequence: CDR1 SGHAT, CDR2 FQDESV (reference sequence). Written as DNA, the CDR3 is TGTGTCAGCAGTCCCCCTCGGGGGACCTCAGGGGCGGATATGCAGTATTTT. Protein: CVSSPPRGTSGADMQYF. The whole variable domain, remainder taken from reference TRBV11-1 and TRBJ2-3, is EAEVAQSPRYKITEKSQAVAFWCDPISGHATLYWYRQILGQGPELLVQFQDESVVDDSQLPKDRFSAERLKGVDSTLKIQPAELGDSAMYLCVSSPPRGTSGADMQYFGPGTRLTVL.

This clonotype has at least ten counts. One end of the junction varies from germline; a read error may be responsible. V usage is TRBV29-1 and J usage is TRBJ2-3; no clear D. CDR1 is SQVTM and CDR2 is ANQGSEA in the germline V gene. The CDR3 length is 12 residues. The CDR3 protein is CSGNTGTDTQYF. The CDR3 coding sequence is TGTTCTGGCAACACAGGCACAGATACGCAGTATTTT.